The T cell receptor beta chain under discussion was sequenced for a study of blood T cell repertoires in COVID-19. Libraries were prepared by immunoSEQ multiplex PCR; TCRdb keeps only in-frame clonotypes and omits some of them. Here the sample spans 230,000 or so clones, around 89% being singletons. V dropped 5 bases and J dropped 4; count of bases not matched to a gene: 4. This CDR3 spans 13 amino acids. This clone turned up a few times. This rearrangement joins TRBV12-3 or TRBV12-4 to TRBJ1-1, with TRBD1 identical over 7 bases. The sequenced material came from peripheral blood. This receptor was taken from a woman aged 60-70 years with COVID-19, enrolled during active disease. CDR3 residues: CASSPDRVTEAFF. CDR3 bases: TGTGCCAGCAGTCCTGACAGGGTCACTGAAGCTTTCTTT.